This entry lists 29 T cell receptor beta chains sequenced from one sample in a study of blood T cell repertoires in COVID-19. The repertoire was sequenced with immunoSEQ multiplex PCR; TCRdb's copy has only in-frame clones and lacks some. Among roughly 300,000 clones listed, approximately 90% were seen once. The sequenced material came from PBMCs or T cells enriched from blood (not recorded which). These receptors were collected from a woman in her thirties or forties with acute COVID-19.

This chain links TRBV18 with TRBJ1-2; possible D gene TRBD1, 6 bases. The germline gives CDR1 KGHSH, CDR2 LQKENI. CDR3 length: 16 amino acids. V lost 2 bases and J 0 bases, leaving 13 bases between the germline ends. The CDR3 coding sequence is TGTGCCAGCTCACCATCCGCAGGGGTCGCTAACTATGGCTACACCTTC. Translating gives CASSPSAGVANYGYTF.

The chain joins TRBV24-1 to TRBJ2-1; 7 bases match TRBD2. Germline CDR1 is KGHDR and CDR2 is SFDVKD. The CDR3 sequence is 17 residues long. The trim removed 1 base at V and 8 bases at J, leaving 13 bases unmatched. CDR3: CATSDFVGGPTGDEQFF. The CDR3 DNA sequence: TGTGCCACCAGTGATTTCGTGGGAGGGCCCACTGGGGATGAGCAGTTCTTC.

The chain uses TRBV10-2 and TRBJ2-7; 8 bases agree with TRBD1. This CDR3 spans 14 amino acids. Germline V CDR1 and CDR2: WSHSY, SAAADI. With V trimmed by 0 bases and J by 6 bases, 4 bases remained unmatched. As DNA, the CDR3 is TGCGCCAGCAGTGAGTCCGGGACAGGCCCCGAGCAGTACTTC. Protein product: CASSESGTGPEQYF.

The rearrangement uses TRBV15 and TRBJ1-2; maybe TRBD1 (6 bases). V lost 8 bases to trimming and J lost 8 bases, with 24 bases between them. There are 15 residues in the CDR3. Germline V gives CDR1 LNHNV, CDR2 YYDKDF (reference sequence). The CDR3 spells CATSPPPGQLAGYTF. In DNA form, the CDR3 reads TGTGCCACCTCGCCTCCTCCCGGACAGCTTGCGGGCTACACCTTC.

This clone appeared once. The rearrangement uses TRBV12-3 or TRBV12-4 and TRBJ2-1; D may be TRBD2 (6 bases). The CDR3 extends over 13 amino acids. V was shortened by 8 bases and J by 12 bases, with 20 bases between the two germline ends. CDR3 in amino acids: CASSPSLGGPQFF. The DNA of the CDR3 is TGTGCCAGCTCTCCCAGCCTGGGGGGTCCGCAGTTCTTC.

The table lists this clone with a count of one. The chain joins TRBV19 to TRBJ2-2; possibly TRBD1 for D (5 bases). Germline lookup yields CDR1 LNHDA and CDR2 SQIVND (reference sequence). There are 14 residues in the CDR3. Trimming removed 3 bases at V and 4 bases at J, with 9 bases between. The CDR3 DNA reads TGTGCCAGTAGTATCGACAGCCCCACCGGGGAGCTGTTTTTT. Its protein is CASSIDSPTGELFF. Looking up the rest from reference TRBV19 and TRBJ2-2 gives the full variable domain: DGGITQSPKYLFRKEGQNVTLSCEQNLNHDAMYWYRQDPGQGLRLIYYSQIVNDFQKGDIAEGYSVSREKKESFPLTVTSAQKNPTAFYLCASSIDSPTGELFFGEGSRLTVL.

This sequence joins TRBV5-4 and TRBJ2-7; D may be TRBD2 (5 bases). The germline gives CDR1 SGHNT, CDR2 YYREEE (reference sequence). The ends were cut back, 2 bases at V and 2 bases at J, with 14 bases in the middle. CDR3 length: 15 residues. CDR3 region: CASSFAAAFPYEQYF. The CDR3 DNA is TGTGCCAGCAGCTTTGCAGCGGCCTTCCCCTACGAGCAGTACTTC.

Written as DNA, the CDR3 is TGTGCCATCAGTGAGATCTGGGCGGGAGGGCCCTCGAACACCGGGGAGCTGTTTTTT. Protein product: CAISEIWAGGPSNTGELFF. The V and J genes are TRBV10-3 and TRBJ2-2; 9 nucleotides match TRBD2. There are 19 residues in the CDR3. Per the germline V gene, CDR1 is ENHRY and CDR2 is SYGVKD. The junction had 10 bases not matched to a gene; V was cut back by 2 bases and J by 0 bases.

The CDR3: CAWSVFGQEGQYF. CDR3 DNA: TGTGCCTGGAGTGTATTTGGACAGGAGGGGCAGTATTTT. The rearrangement links TRBV30 to TRBJ2-3, with D perhaps TRBD1 (7 bases). The germline CDR1 and CDR2 sequences are GTSNPN and SVGIG (reference sequence). There are 13 residues in the CDR3. V lost 0 bases to trimming and J lost 11 bases, with 15 bases between them.

CDR3 bases: TGTGCCAGCAGTCTGGGAGGGGGTGAGCAGTTCTTC. This sequence encodes CASSLGGGEQFF. The chain has TRBV7-3 and TRBJ2-1; perhaps TRBD2 as D (7 bases). This CDR3 is 12 amino acids long. Per germline, CDR1 SGHTA and CDR2 FQGTGA. The V and J ends lost 6 bases and 9 bases respectively, with 12 bases between them.

V usage is TRBV7-9 and J usage is TRBJ2-1; 15 bases line up with TRBD2. CDR1 and CDR2 from the germline V gene are SEHNR and FQNEAQ (reference sequence). This CDR3 contains 18 residues. Trimming took 2 bases from V and 10 from J; bases not matched to a gene: 12. CDR3 in DNA: TGTGCCAGCAGCTTATTACCCTCCGGGACTAGCGGGAGGCCCGAGCAGTTCTTC. Translation gives CASSLLPSGTSGRPEQFF.

The rearrangement uses TRBV14 and TRBJ1-2; D is uncertain. The V gene's germline CDR1 is SGHDN and CDR2 FVKESK. V lost 0 bases to trimming and J lost 4 bases, with 6 bases between them. This CDR3 is built from 13 residues. CDR3 in amino acids: CASSQELVYGYTF. CDR3 DNA: TGTGCCAGCAGCCAAGAACTTGTCTATGGCTACACCTTC.

The rearrangement links TRBV6-1 to TRBJ1-5; 8 positions match TRBD1. Germline V gene lookup returns CDR1 MNHNS and CDR2 SASEGT. With 1 base clipped from V and 2 bases from J, the junction kept 1 base outside the gene matches. The CDR3 consists of 15 residues. The CDR3 bases are TGTGCCAGCAGTGAAGTGACAGGGGGCAATCAGCCCCAGCATTTT. This encodes CASSEVTGGNQPQHF.

The V and J genes are TRBV5-4 and TRBJ1-2; D is unresolved. Looked up from germline, CDR1 is SGHNT and CDR2 is YYREEE (reference sequence). Trimming removed 0 bases at V and 7 bases at J, with 10 bases between. CDR3 length: 13 residues. The CDR3: CASSLGSLGGYTF. The CDR3 bases are TGTGCCAGCAGCTTGGGTAGCCTCGGTGGCTACACCTTC.

CDR3 DNA: TGCGCCAGCAGTCCCGTTTACCGGACTAGCGGGGGCCAAGAGACCCAGTACTTC. Protein product: CASSPVYRTSGGQETQYF. J is TRBJ2-5 and V is TRBV23-1, with 13 bases aligning to TRBD2. TRBV23-1 is an ORF, and what it does is uncertain. The V segment lost 4 bases and the J segment 1 base; nucleotides outside the gene matches: 9. The CDR3 is 18 residues long.

This CDR3 reads CASSETQNPYNEQFF. The CDR3 DNA reads as TGTGCCAGCAGTGAAACACAGAACCCTTACAATGAGCAGTTCTTC. The genes are TRBV2 and TRBJ2-1; D is uncertain. The CDR3 extends over 15 amino acids. The germline V gene encodes CDR1 SNHLY and CDR2 FYNNEI. V was cut by 2 bases and J by 4 bases, with 12 bases left in between.

The chain employs TRBV7-9 and TRBJ2-7; D ambiguous. The CDR3 spans 13 residues. The germline V gene has CDR1 SEHNR and CDR2 FQNEAQ (reference sequence). Trimming took off 5 bases at V and 2 bases at J, with 10 bases between the two ends. CDR3 region: CASSRPDTYEQYF. The DNA for the CDR3 is TGTGCCAGCAGCCGTCCAGATACCTACGAGCAGTACTTC.

The chain uses TRBV27 and TRBJ1-6; D gene unclear. The germline V gene encodes CDR1 MNHEY and CDR2 SMNVEV (reference sequence). This CDR3 spans 14 amino acids. V lost 3 bases and J lost 10, with 13 bases in between. The CDR3 protein is CASSFGQLGSPLHF. The DNA of the CDR3 is TGTGCCAGCAGTTTTGGGCAGTTAGGATCACCCCTCCACTTT.

This clone is a singleton in its sample. The V gene is TRBV5-1, the J gene TRBJ1-1; 9 bases align to TRBD1. From germline, CDR1 is SGHRS and CDR2 YFSETQ. This CDR3 is built from 14 residues. V lost 7 bases to trimming and J lost 4 bases; unmatched junction nucleotides: 8. In nucleotides, the CDR3 is TGCGCCAGCCAAAGGACAGGGGATGGCACTGAAGCTTTCTTT. Translated, it gives CASQRTGDGTEAFF.

The genes are TRBV7-3 and TRBJ2-1; maybe TRBD1 (5 bases). Germline CDR1 reads SGHTA; CDR2 reads FQGTGA. The CDR3 is made up of 15 amino acids. The V gene lost 2 bases and the J gene lost 8 bases, with 16 bases spanning the gap. The CDR3 bases are TGTGCCAGCAGCTTATCTCCAACCCCCAGGGATGAGCAGTTCTTC. Its translation: CASSLSPTPRDEQFF.

The chain joins TRBV7-2 to TRBJ2-1; possibly TRBD1 for D (5 bases). CDR3 size: 14 residues. CDR1 is SGHTA and CDR2 is FQGNSA in the germline V gene. Between the trimmed V and J ends, which lost 2 bases and 14 bases, there was a span of 19 bases. For the CDR3, the DNA is TGTGCCAGCAGCTTACGCGACAGACCTGTTGGAAAGTTCTTC. Protein product: CASSLRDRPVGKFF.

Concerning this clone: The junction does not match germline at one end; this may be a read error. The chain has TRBV24-1 and TRBJ2-5, with 10 nucleotides matching TRBD2. There are 12 residues in the CDR3. Per germline, CDR1 KGHDR and CDR2 SFDVKD. CDR3 protein: CATRVIAGGKDF. The CDR3 nucleotides read TGTGCCACCAGAGTTATAGCGGGGGGTAAGGACTTC.

This chain joins TRBV7-9 and TRBJ1-6; D ambiguous. Germline V gene data show CDR1 as SEHNR and CDR2 as FQNEAQ (reference sequence). This CDR3 region has 14 residues. With 5 bases removed from V and 10 bases from J, the gap between germline ends came to 15 bases. The CDR3 here is CASSPHGEGSPLHF. CDR3 nucleotide sequence: TGTGCCAGCAGCCCCCATGGCGAGGGCTCACCCCTCCACTTT.

V is TRBV27 and J is TRBJ1-2; D gene ambiguous. Between the trimmed V and J ends, which lost 3 bases and 1 base, there was a span of 15 bases. The CDR3 is 16 residues long. Looked up from germline, CDR1 is MNHEY and CDR2 is SMNVEV (reference sequence). The CDR3 sequence: CASSFVREKGNYGYTF. The CDR3 DNA reads as TGTGCCAGCAGTTTTGTTCGGGAAAAGGGTAACTATGGCTACACCTTC.

V usage is TRBV2 and J usage is TRBJ2-5; 15 bases line up with TRBD2. The V and J ends lost 6 bases and 5 bases, in that order; junction bases with no gene match: 16. This CDR3 is built from 19 residues. Germline values: CDR1 SNHLY, CDR2 FYNNEI. The CDR3 DNA reads as TGTGCCAGCAGAGTCGGGACTAGCGGGGGGCTCGCAAGGATGGAGACCCAGTACTTC. Its translation: CASRVGTSGGLARMETQYF. The variable domain in full, completed from reference TRBV2 and TRBJ2-5, reads EPEVTQTPSHQVTQMGQEVILRCVPISNHLYFYWYRQILGQKVEFLVSFYNNEISEKSEIFDDQFSVERPDGSNFTLKIRSTKLEDSAMYFCASRVGTSGGLARMETQYFGPGTRLLVL.

This clone came up once. The genes are TRBV28 and TRBJ1-5, with 8 bases fitting TRBD1. The CDR3 runs to 18 residues. Trimming removed 4 bases from V and 5 bases from J; junction bases left unmatched: 16. Germline V gene sequence: CDR1 MDHEN, CDR2 SYDVKM. The chain's CDR3 is CASSSPATGARRHQPQHF. The CDR3 coding sequence is TGTGCCAGCAGTTCCCCCGCGACAGGGGCGAGACGGCATCAGCCCCAGCATTTT. The full variable domain, in which reference TRBV28 and TRBJ1-5 provide the parts outside the CDR3, is DVKVTQSSRYLVKRTGEKVFLECVQDMDHENMFWYRQDPGLGLRLIYFSYDVKMKEKGDIPEGYSVSREKKERFSLILESASTNQTSMYLCASSSPATGARRHQPQHFGDGTRLSIL.

The chain uses TRBV27 and TRBJ2-7, with 7 bases that match TRBD1. The V gene end was trimmed by 2 bases and the J gene end by 5 bases; junction bases not matched to a gene: 6. Per germline, CDR1 MNHEY and CDR2 SMNVEV (reference sequence). The CDR3 totals 14 residues. CDR3 amino acids: CASSLRGGIDEQYF. The CDR3 coding sequence is TGTGCCAGCAGTTTAAGAGGGGGCATCGACGAGCAGTACTTC.

This chain connects TRBV4-3 to TRBJ1-4; TRBD1 agrees at 7 bases. With V trimmed by 4 bases and J by 10 bases, 9 bases remained unmatched. This CDR3 is 14 amino acids long. Germline V gene lookup returns CDR1 LGHNA and CDR2 YSLEER. The CDR3 DNA reads as TGCGCCAGCAGCCCCGGACAGGAGTTTGGAAAACTGTTTTTT. Translation gives CASSPGQEFGKLFF.

This chain links TRBV19 with TRBJ1-6; 7 bases match TRBD1. Germline V lookup: CDR1 LNHDA, CDR2 SQIVND (reference sequence). The CDR3 is made up of 15 amino acids. V lost 5 bases and J lost 7; bases outside the gene matches: 8. The CDR3 bases are TGTGCCAGTAGTCCGCGACAGGGAAAAAATTCACCCCTCCACTTT. Its protein product is CASSPRQGKNSPLHF.